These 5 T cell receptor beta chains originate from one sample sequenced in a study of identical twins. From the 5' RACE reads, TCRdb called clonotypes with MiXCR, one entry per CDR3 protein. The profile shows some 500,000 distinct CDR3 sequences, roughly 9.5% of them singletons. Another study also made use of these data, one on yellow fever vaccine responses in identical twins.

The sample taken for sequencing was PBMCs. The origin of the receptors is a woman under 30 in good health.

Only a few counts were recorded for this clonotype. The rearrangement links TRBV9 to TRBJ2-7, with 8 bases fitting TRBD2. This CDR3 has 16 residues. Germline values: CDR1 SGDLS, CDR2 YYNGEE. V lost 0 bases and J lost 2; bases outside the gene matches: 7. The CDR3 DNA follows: TGTGCCAGCAGCGTAGCCGTGACTAGCGTAGCCTACGAGCAGTACTTC. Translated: CASSVAVTSVAYEQYF.

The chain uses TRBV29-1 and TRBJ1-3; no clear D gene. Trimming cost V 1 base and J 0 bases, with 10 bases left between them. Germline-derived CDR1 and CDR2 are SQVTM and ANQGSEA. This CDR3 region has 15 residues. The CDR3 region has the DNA TGCAGCGTTGAAGTAGCCCTTAGCTCTGGAAACACCATATATTTT. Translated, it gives CSVEVALSSGNTIYF. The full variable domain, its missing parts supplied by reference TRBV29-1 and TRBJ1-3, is SAVISQKPSRDICQRGTSLTIQCQVDSQVTMMFWYRQQPGQSLTLIATANQGSEATYESGFVIDKFPISRPNLTFSTLTVSNMSPEDSSIYLCSVEVALSSGNTIYFGEGSWLTVV.

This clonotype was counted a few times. For the CDR3, the DNA is TGCAGCGTTGGTTACAGGCGGGAGACACAAAACTACAATGAGCAGTTCTTC. Translation: CSVGYRRETQNYNEQFF. V usage is TRBV29-1 and J usage is TRBJ2-1; 7 nucleotides match TRBD2. Trimming cost V 4 bases and J 3 bases; bases outside gene matches: 15. CDR1 SQVTM and CDR2 ANQGSEA come from the germline V gene. This CDR3 has 17 residues.

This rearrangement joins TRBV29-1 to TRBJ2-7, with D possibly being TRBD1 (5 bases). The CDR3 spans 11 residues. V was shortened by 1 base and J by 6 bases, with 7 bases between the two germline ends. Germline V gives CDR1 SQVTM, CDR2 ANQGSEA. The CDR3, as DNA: TGCAGCGTTGAAGTAGGGGTCGAGCAGTACTTC. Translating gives CSVEVGVEQYF.

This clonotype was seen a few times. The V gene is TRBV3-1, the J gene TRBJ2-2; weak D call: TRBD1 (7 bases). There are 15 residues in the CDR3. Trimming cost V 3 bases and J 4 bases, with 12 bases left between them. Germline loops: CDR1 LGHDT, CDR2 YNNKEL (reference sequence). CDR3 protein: CASSHAGQSTGELFF. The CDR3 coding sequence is TGTGCCAGCAGCCATGCGGGACAGAGCACCGGGGAGCTGTTTTTT.